Sequencing of this TCR beta chain was carried out in a study of cytomegalovirus exposure and HLA in healthy donors. The study, taken as a whole, reports: The listing of 150 to 200 TCR beta chains classed them as cytomegalovirus-associated. For most TCR beta V segments, an earlier analysis put the productive rate at about 87% or about 30% of the time.

PCR amplification relied on 60 Vbeta primers (plus 13 Jbeta primers). Clones were read by immunoSEQ multiplex PCR, and TCRdb kept only the in-frame ones, dropping some. The sample records some 160,000 clones, over 65% being singletons. About this clone: The antigen remains undetermined.

Sequencing was performed on PBMCs. The receptor was derived from a woman in her forties in good health and CMV-seronegative.

The CDR3 sequence is CASSPDRGRGNEQFF. The CDR3 DNA follows: TGTGCCAGCAGCCCGGACAGGGGCCGGGGGAATGAGCAGTTCTTC. The chain employs TRBV6-1 and TRBJ2-1, with TRBD1 matching over 9 bases. Trimming at V came to 6 bases and at J to 7 bases, leaving 10 bases not matched to a gene. Looked up from germline, CDR1 is MNHNS and CDR2 is SASEGT. The CDR3 runs to 15 residues.